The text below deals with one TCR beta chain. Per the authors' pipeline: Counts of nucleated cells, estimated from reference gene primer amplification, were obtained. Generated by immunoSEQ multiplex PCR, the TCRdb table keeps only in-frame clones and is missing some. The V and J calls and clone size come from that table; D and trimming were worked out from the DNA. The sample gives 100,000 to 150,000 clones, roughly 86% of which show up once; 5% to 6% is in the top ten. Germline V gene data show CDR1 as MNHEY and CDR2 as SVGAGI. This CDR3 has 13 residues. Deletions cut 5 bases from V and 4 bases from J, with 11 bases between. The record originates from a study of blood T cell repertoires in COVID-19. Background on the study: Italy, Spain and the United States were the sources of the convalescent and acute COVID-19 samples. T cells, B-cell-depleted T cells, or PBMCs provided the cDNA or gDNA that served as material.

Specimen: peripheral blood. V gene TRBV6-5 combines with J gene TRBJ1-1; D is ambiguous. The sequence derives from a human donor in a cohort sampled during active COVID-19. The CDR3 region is CASSTRFGTEAFF. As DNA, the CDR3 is TGTGCCAGCAGTACGCGATTCGGCACTGAAGCTTTCTTT.